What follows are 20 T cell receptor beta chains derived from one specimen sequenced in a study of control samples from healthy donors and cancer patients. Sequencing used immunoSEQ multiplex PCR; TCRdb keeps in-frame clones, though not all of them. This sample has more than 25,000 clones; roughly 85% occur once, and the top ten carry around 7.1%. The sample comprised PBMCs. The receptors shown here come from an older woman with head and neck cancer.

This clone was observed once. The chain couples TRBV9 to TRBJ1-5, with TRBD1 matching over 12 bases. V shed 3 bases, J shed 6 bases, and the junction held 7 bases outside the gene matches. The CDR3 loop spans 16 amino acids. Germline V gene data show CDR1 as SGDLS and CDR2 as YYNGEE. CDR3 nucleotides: TGTGCCAGCAGCGACGGGACAGGGGGCATGGGTCAGCCCCAGCATTTT. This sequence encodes CASSDGTGGMGQPQHF.

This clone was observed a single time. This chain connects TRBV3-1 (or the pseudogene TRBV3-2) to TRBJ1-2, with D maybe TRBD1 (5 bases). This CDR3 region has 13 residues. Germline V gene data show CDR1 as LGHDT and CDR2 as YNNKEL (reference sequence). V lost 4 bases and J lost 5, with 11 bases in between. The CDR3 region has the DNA TGTGCCAGCAGCCCCGCAGGGCCGTATGGCTACACCTTC. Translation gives CASSPAGPYGYTF.

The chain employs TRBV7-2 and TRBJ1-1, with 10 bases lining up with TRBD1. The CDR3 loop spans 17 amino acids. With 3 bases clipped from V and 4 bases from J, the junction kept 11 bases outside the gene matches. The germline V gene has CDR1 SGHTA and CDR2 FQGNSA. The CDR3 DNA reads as TGTGCCAGCAGCTTGCTCCCGGGACAGGGGATGGGCACTGAAGCTTTCTTT. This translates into CASSLLPGQGMGTEAFF.

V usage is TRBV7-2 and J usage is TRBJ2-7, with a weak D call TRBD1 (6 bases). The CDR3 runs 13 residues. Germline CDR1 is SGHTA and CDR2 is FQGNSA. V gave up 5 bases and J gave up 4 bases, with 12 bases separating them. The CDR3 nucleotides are TGTGCCAGCAGCCCCGAACAGGGATACGAGCAGTACTTC. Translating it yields CASSPEQGYEQYF.

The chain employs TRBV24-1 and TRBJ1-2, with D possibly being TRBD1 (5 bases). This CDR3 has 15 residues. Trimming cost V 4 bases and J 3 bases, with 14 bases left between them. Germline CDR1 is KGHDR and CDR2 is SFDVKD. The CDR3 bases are TGTGCCACCAGTGACTACAACGGGGACGACTATGGCTACACCTTC. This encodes CATSDYNGDDYGYTF.

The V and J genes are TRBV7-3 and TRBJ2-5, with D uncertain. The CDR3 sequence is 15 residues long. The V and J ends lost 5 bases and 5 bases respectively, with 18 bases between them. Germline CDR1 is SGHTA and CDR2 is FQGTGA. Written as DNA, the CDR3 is TGTGCCAGCAGCCTGACACCCGCCTTGGTGGAGACCCAGTACTTC. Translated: CASSLTPALVETQYF.

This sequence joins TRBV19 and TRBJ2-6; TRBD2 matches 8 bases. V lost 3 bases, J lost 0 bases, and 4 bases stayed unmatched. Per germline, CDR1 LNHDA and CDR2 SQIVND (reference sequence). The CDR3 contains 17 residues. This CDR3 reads CASSMPRGGSGANVLTF. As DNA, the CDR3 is TGTGCCAGTAGTATGCCCCGGGGGGGCTCTGGGGCCAACGTCCTGACTTTC.

The chain's CDR3 is CASSAMVSSYNSPLHF. The CDR3 DNA is TGTGCCAGCAGTGCTATGGTTAGCTCCTATAATTCACCCCTCCACTTT. This chain joins TRBV2 and TRBJ1-6; D uncertain. Germline CDR1 and CDR2: SNHLY and FYNNEI. The CDR3 length is 16 residues. Trimming stripped 4 bases from V and 0 bases from J, with 10 bases between.

CDR3 amino acids: CASSSPGQVVHEQYF. DNA for the CDR3: TGTGCCAGCAGCTCTCCGGGACAGGTTGTTCACGAGCAGTACTTC. The rearrangement joins TRBV5-6 to TRBJ2-7; 8 bases are a match to TRBD1. CDR3 size: 15 residues. Germline CDR1 and CDR2: SGHDT and YYEEEE. Germline trimming cut 3 bases from V and 5 bases from J; bases unmatched to any gene: 10.

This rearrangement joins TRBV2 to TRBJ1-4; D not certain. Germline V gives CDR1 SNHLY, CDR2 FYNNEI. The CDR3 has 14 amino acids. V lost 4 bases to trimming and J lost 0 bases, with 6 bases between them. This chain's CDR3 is CASSVLSTNEKLFF. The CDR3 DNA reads TGTGCCAGCAGTGTTCTGTCAACTAATGAAAAACTGTTTTTT.

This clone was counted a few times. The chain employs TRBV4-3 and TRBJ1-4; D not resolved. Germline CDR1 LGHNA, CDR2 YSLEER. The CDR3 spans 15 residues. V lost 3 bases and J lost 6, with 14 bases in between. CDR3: CASSQAPGYDEKLFF. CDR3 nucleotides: TGCGCCAGCAGCCAGGCCCCGGGATACGATGAAAAACTGTTTTTT.

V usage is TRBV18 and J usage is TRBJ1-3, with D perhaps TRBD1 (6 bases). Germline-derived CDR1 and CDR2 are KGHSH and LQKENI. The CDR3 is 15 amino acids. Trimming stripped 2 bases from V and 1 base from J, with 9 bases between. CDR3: CASSPTGFSGNTIYF. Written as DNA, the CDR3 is TGTGCCAGCTCACCAACAGGGTTTTCTGGAAACACCATATATTTT.

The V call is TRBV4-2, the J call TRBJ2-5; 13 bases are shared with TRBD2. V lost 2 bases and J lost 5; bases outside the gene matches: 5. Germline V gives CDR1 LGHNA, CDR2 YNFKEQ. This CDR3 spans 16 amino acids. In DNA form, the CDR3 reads TGTGCCAGCAGCCAAACTAGCGGGGGGGCCCAGGAGACCCAGTACTTC. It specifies CASSQTSGGAQETQYF.

CDR3 nucleotides: TGTGCCAGCAGCCACACGATCGGGGCTGGGGGGGTAAACACTGAAGCTTTCTTT. This gives the protein CASSHTIGAGGVNTEAFF. The J gene is TRBJ1-1, the V gene TRBV14, with D tentatively TRBD1 (5 bases). This CDR3 spans 18 amino acids. V was trimmed by 3 bases and J by 2 bases, leaving 22 bases between them. Germline assignment: CDR1 SGHDN and CDR2 FVKESK.

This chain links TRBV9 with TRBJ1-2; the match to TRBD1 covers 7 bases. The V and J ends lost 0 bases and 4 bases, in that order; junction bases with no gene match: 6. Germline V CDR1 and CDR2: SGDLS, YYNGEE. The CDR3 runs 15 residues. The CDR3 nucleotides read TGTGCCAGCAGCGTAGACCCCAGGGGGAGCTATGGCTACACCTTC. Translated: CASSVDPRGSYGYTF.

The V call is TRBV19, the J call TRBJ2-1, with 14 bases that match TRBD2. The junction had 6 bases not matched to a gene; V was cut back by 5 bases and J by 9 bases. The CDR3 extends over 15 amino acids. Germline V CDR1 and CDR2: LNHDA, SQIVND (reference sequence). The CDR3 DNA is TGTGCCAGTAGTCCGGGACTAGCGGGAGACAGTGAGCAGTTCTTC. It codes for CASSPGLAGDSEQFF. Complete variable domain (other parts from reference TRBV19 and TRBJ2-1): DGGITQSPKYLFRKEGQNVTLSCEQNLNHDAMYWYRQDPGQGLRLIYYSQIVNDFQKGDIAEGYSVSREKKESFPLTVTSAQKNPTAFYLCASSPGLAGDSEQFFGPGTRLTVL.

The CDR3 DNA reads as TGTGCCAGCAGTGAAGGTCGACAGGGCAGGCCCCAGCATTTT. Amino acid sequence: CASSEGRQGRPQHF. The J gene is TRBJ1-5, the V gene TRBV2; 7 bases map to TRBD1. Looked up from germline, CDR1 is SNHLY and CDR2 is FYNNEI. V trimming: 1 base; J trimming: 9 bases; junction bases outside the gene matches: 6. The CDR3 is made up of 14 amino acids.

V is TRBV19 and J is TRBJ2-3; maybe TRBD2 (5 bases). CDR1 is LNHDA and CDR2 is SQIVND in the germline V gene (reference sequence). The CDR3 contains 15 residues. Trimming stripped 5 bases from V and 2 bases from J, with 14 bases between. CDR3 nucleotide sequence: TGTGCCAGTAGTCGGAAAGGGAGTCCCACAGATACGCAGTATTTT. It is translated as CASSRKGSPTDTQYF.

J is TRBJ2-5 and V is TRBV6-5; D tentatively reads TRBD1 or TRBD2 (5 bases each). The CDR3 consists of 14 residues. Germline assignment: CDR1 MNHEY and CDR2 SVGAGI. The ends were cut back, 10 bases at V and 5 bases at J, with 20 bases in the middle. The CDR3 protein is CATSGRWNGETQYF. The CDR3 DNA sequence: TGTGCCACCTCGGGACGGTGGAATGGGGAGACCCAGTACTTC.

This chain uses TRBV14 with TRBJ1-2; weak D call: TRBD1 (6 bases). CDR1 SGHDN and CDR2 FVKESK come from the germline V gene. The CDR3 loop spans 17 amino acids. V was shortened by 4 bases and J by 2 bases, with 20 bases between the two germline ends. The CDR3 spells CASSPNMGTLLNYGYTF. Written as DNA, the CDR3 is TGTGCCAGCAGCCCTAACATGGGGACACTCTTAAACTATGGCTACACCTTC.